This entry lists 30 T cell receptor beta chains sequenced from one sample in a study of blood T cell repertoires in COVID-19. This table comes from immunoSEQ multiplex PCR, and its TCRdb copy is limited to in-frame clones, with some not included. This sample has just under 60,000 clones, with almost 90% found just once. The sample comprised peripheral blood. The receptors here all came from a man aged 55 to 70 with acute or convalescent COVID-19.

V usage is TRBV21-1 and J usage is TRBJ1-2; TRBD1, the D gene given by the table, was not confirmed from the DNA. TRBV21-1 is given as a pseudogene. The CDR3 sequence is 15 residues long. DNA for the CDR3: TGTGCCAGCAGCAAAAGCCTCGGGTTCAGGGGAGGCTACACCTTC. Encoded protein: CASSKSLGFRGGYTF.

The count of this clone is one. The chain carries TRBV4-1 and TRBJ1-4; D gene ambiguous. CDR3 length: 12 residues. V lost 0 bases and J lost 13, with 9 bases in between. Germline lookup yields CDR1 MGHRA and CDR2 YSYEKL. This chain's CDR3 is CASSQDDARLFF. In DNA, the CDR3 is TGCGCCAGCAGCCAAGATGATGCGAGACTGTTTTTT.

The gene calls are TRBV9 and TRBJ2-2; TRBD2 aligns across 8 bases. Germline values: CDR1 SGDLS, CDR2 YYNGEE. The CDR3 length is 17 residues. V gave up 0 bases and J gave up 4 bases; unmatched junction bases: 8. CDR3 loop: CASSVADGTSRTGELFF. The CDR3 DNA reads as TGTGCCAGCAGCGTAGCTGACGGGACTAGTCGCACCGGGGAGCTGTTTTTT.

This clone was seen more than once but under ten times. The rearrangement uses TRBV30 and TRBJ2-2; 10 bases are shared with TRBD2. This CDR3 has 16 amino acids. V was pared by 1 base and J by 5 bases, with 7 bases of the junction left unmatched. In germline, CDR1 is GTSNPN, CDR2 SVGIG (reference sequence). CDR3 residues: CAWSGLAGVGTGELFF. Written as DNA, the CDR3 is TGTGCCTGGAGTGGTCTAGCGGGAGTAGGGACCGGGGAGCTGTTTTTT.

The V call is TRBV2, the J call TRBJ2-5, with D uncertain. The V and J ends lost 3 bases and 5 bases respectively, with 10 bases between them. This CDR3 is built from 13 residues. Germline loops: CDR1 SNHLY, CDR2 FYNNEI. The CDR3 DNA sequence: TGTGCCAGCAGTGACCAGTACGGGGAGACCCAGTACTTC. It yields the protein CASSDQYGETQYF.

The chain is built from TRBV7-2 and TRBJ2-7, with D possibly matching TRBD1 (5 bases). This CDR3 has 15 amino acids. V lost 0 bases to trimming and J lost 2 bases, with 11 bases between them. Germline V gives CDR1 SGHTA, CDR2 FQGNSA. CDR3 in amino acids: CASSLASRATYEQYF. In DNA, the CDR3 is TGTGCCAGCAGCTTAGCGAGCAGGGCCACCTACGAGCAGTACTTC.

Only a few counts were recorded for this clone. The chain has TRBV7-3 and TRBJ1-1; TRBD1 aligns across 7 bases. The trim removed 5 bases at V and 4 bases at J, leaving 4 bases unmatched. The germline V gene encodes CDR1 SGHTA and CDR2 FQGTGA. CDR3 length equals 13 residues. CDR3: CASSETGITEAFF. The CDR3 DNA follows: TGTGCCAGCAGCGAGACAGGGATCACTGAAGCTTTCTTT.

The chain combines TRBV28 with TRBJ1-2, with unresolved D. CDR1 is MDHEN and CDR2 is SYDVKM in the germline V gene. Trimming pared 5 bases from V and 4 bases from J, leaving 17 bases between. This CDR3 comprises 15 residues. CDR3 nucleotides: TGTGCCAGCAGTGCTGGTCTAGCCCGAGGCTATGGCTACACCTTC. Translating gives CASSAGLARGYGYTF.

J is TRBJ2-3 and V is TRBV7-8; D remains ambiguous. V was pared by 2 bases and J by 4 bases, with 13 bases between. The germline gives CDR1 SGHVS, CDR2 FQNEAQ. CDR3 size: 15 residues. The CDR3 loop reads CASSLFQASADTQYF. In DNA form, the CDR3 reads TGTGCCAGCAGCTTATTCCAGGCGTCCGCAGATACGCAGTATTTT.

This sequence joins TRBV19 and TRBJ1-6; 7 positions match TRBD1. V trimming: 4 bases; J trimming: 7 bases; junction bases outside the gene matches: 10. Germline CDR1 and CDR2: LNHDA and SQIVND (reference sequence). The CDR3 covers 16 residues. CDR3 sequence: CASSRPPAGGNSPLHF. The CDR3 region has the DNA TGTGCCAGTAGTAGGCCCCCGGCAGGGGGGAATTCACCCCTCCACTTT.

The gene calls are TRBV11-3 and TRBJ2-2; 8 bases are a match to TRBD1. V lost 3 bases and J lost 6; bases outside the gene matches: 6. The germline CDR1 and CDR2 sequences are SGHNT and YENEEA. CDR3 length: 15 amino acids. The DNA for the CDR3 is TGTGCCAGCAGCTTGGGCAGGGGGCGTGCCGGGGAGCTGTTTTTT. Its translation is CASSLGRGRAGELFF.

The count of this clone is one. This chain links TRBV11-3 with TRBJ2-7; D possibly corresponds to TRBD2 (5 bases). CDR1 is SGHNT and CDR2 is YENEEA in the germline V gene. V was pared by 2 bases and J by 10 bases, with 18 bases between. The CDR3 totals 14 residues. Here the CDR3 DNA reads TGTGCCAGCAGCTTATCTAGCCAAGGTAGTAGCCAGTACTTC. Translated: CASSLSSQGSSQYF.

This chain joins TRBV2 and TRBJ2-3, with TRBD2 matching 7 bases. The V gene's germline CDR1 is SNHLY and CDR2 FYNNEI. The CDR3 extends over 12 amino acids. Losses at the gene ends were 9 bases for V and 6 bases for J; bases not matched to a gene: 6. The CDR3 DNA reads as TGTGCCAGTGGCGGGGGACCGGATACGCAGTATTTT. It specifies CASGGGPDTQYF.

The CDR3 sequence is CASMGGPRTDTQYF. CDR3 nucleotide sequence: TGTGCCAGTATGGGGGGACCCCGCACAGATACGCAGTATTTT. The chain recombines TRBV19 with TRBJ2-3, with a weak D call TRBD2 (6 bases). Germline V gene sequence: CDR1 LNHDA, CDR2 SQIVND (reference sequence). The CDR3 contains 14 residues. V was trimmed by 7 bases and J by 1 base, leaving 12 bases between them.

This rearrangement joins TRBV6-5 to TRBJ2-2; 7 bases match TRBD1. Trimming at V came to 6 bases and at J to 5 bases, leaving 6 bases not matched to a gene. CDR1 and CDR2 (germline): MNHEY, SVGAGI. This CDR3 spans 14 amino acids. CDR3: CASSDRVGTGELFF. Here the CDR3 DNA reads TGTGCCAGCAGCGACAGGGTCGGAACCGGGGAGCTGTTTTTT.

This clone was seen once. This sequence joins TRBV28 and TRBJ1-2; no firm D call. Trimming shortened V by 2 bases and J by 8 bases, and 12 bases separated the two germline ends. CDR3 length equals 13 residues. Germline V lookup: CDR1 MDHEN, CDR2 SYDVKM. The CDR3 DNA is TGTGCCAGCAGTTTACAAGGTTTGCGGGGCTACACCTTC. Its translation: CASSLQGLRGYTF.

There are a few counts of this clone. The CDR3 coding sequence is TGTGCCAGCACGACAGGGTACAATGAGCAGTTCTTC. Translation: CASTTGYNEQFF. The V gene is TRBV6-5, the J gene TRBJ2-1, with TRBD1 matching over 7 bases. V shed 7 bases, J shed 4 bases, and the junction held 1 base outside the gene matches. In germline, CDR1 is MNHEY, CDR2 SVGAGI. CDR3 size: 12 residues.

The CDR3 is CASSPHRGGQAEAFF. CDR3 DNA: TGTGCCAGCAGCCCTCATCGGGGGGGGCAGGCTGAAGCTTTCTTT. This rearrangement joins TRBV3-1 (or the pseudogene TRBV3-2) to TRBJ1-1; D may be TRBD1 (6 bases). The germline V gene encodes CDR1 LGHDT and CDR2 YNNKEL (reference sequence). The CDR3 extends over 15 amino acids. V was clipped by 4 bases and J by 6 bases, with 18 bases between them.

The J gene is TRBJ1-1, the V gene TRBV20-1; 7 bases agree with TRBD1. Germline V lookup: CDR1 DFQATT, CDR2 SNEGSKA (reference sequence). The CDR3 totals 14 residues. Losses at the gene ends were 3 bases for V and 6 bases for J; bases not matched to a gene: 10. This chain's CDR3 is CSASGQGVGAEAFF. The CDR3 bases are TGCAGTGCTAGTGGGCAGGGGGTAGGCGCTGAAGCTTTCTTT.

The rearrangement uses TRBV10-3 and TRBJ1-4, with 9 bases that match TRBD1. Germline V gene data show CDR1 as ENHRY and CDR2 as SYGVKD. With 0 bases clipped from V and 8 bases from J, the junction kept 10 bases outside the gene matches. The CDR3 length is 17 residues. The DNA of the CDR3 is TGTGCCATCAGTGAGTCTAAAGGACGGACAGGGGACGAAAAACTGTTTTTT. It specifies CAISESKGRTGDEKLFF.

V usage is TRBV18 and J usage is TRBJ1-5; D perhaps matches TRBD1 (5 bases). The germline CDR1 and CDR2 sequences are KGHSH and LQKENI. This CDR3 is 16 amino acids long. V dropped 1 base and J dropped 4 bases, with 14 bases sitting between them. The CDR3 coding sequence is TGTGCCAGCTCACCACTGGGGCAGGGAGGAAATCAGCCCCAGCATTTT. Translating gives CASSPLGQGGNQPQHF.

V is TRBV5-4 and J is TRBJ2-1, with D possibly matching TRBD2 (5 bases). Per germline, CDR1 SGHNT and CDR2 YYREEE (reference sequence). V lost 4 bases, J lost 8 bases, and 22 bases lay in between. The CDR3 runs to 16 residues. CDR3 DNA sequence: TGTGCCAGCAGCCCTAGAGGAGTATTTAAGGGAGATGAGCAGTTCTTC. Amino acid sequence: CASSPRGVFKGDEQFF.

This clone was recorded only once. The chain uses TRBV12-3 or TRBV12-4 and TRBJ2-2; 7 nucleotides line up with TRBD1. The CDR3 extends over 12 amino acids. J lost 11 bases, V lost 11 bases, and 11 bases had no gene match. The CDR3: CAGRLEGGELFF. For the CDR3, the DNA is TGTGCCGGGAGACTTGAAGGGGGCGAGCTGTTTTTT.

This chain joins TRBV19 and TRBJ2-2; 7 positions match TRBD2. The CDR3 covers 16 residues. CDR1 is LNHDA and CDR2 is SQIVND in the germline V gene (reference sequence). V gave up 5 bases and J gave up 4 bases; unmatched junction bases: 10. In DNA form, the CDR3 reads TGTGCCAGTAGTCGGTGGCAGGGCGGGAGCACCGGGGAGCTGTTTTTT. Translation: CASSRWQGGSTGELFF. The entire variable domain, with the rest obtained from reference TRBV19 and TRBJ2-2, is as follows: DGGITQSPKYLFRKEGQNVTLSCEQNLNHDAMYWYRQDPGQGLRLIYYSQIVNDFQKGDIAEGYSVSREKKESFPLTVTSAQKNPTAFYLCASSRWQGGSTGELFFGEGSRLTVL.

The chain carries TRBV28 and TRBJ1-4; no firm D call. The V gene lost 6 bases and the J gene lost 11 bases, with 16 bases spanning the gap. Looked up from germline, CDR1 is MDHEN and CDR2 is SYDVKM. The CDR3 is 13 amino acids. Here the CDR3 DNA reads TGTGCCAGCAGGGAGGCTATAAGAGGGAAACTGTTTTTT. Protein sequence: CASREAIRGKLFF.

The V call is TRBV28, the J call TRBJ1-1, with a tentative D call TRBD1 (6 bases). The germline V gene encodes CDR1 MDHEN and CDR2 SYDVKM. The CDR3 loop spans 13 amino acids. V was trimmed by 6 bases and J by 4 bases, leaving 12 bases between them. The CDR3 coding sequence is TGTGCCAGCAGAAGAAGGGGGTTCACTGAAGCTTTCTTT. Translation gives CASRRRGFTEAFF.

This chain links TRBV4-2 with TRBJ2-5; D perhaps matches TRBD2 (5 bases). CDR3 length equals 11 residues. From germline, CDR1 is LGHNA and CDR2 YNFKEQ. The V end was cut by 8 bases, the J end by 4 bases, with 8 bases between. CDR3 residues: CASGRGETQYF. The CDR3 DNA follows: TGTGCCAGCGGGAGAGGAGAGACCCAGTACTTC.

The chain couples TRBV19 to TRBJ1-6; TRBD1 agrees at 7 bases. The CDR3 totals 14 residues. Per germline, CDR1 LNHDA and CDR2 SQIVND (reference sequence). Trimming removed 5 bases from V and 8 bases from J; junction bases left unmatched: 6. CDR3 residues: CASSSDRAYSPLHF. The CDR3 DNA reads as TGTGCCAGTAGTTCCGACAGGGCTTATTCACCCCTCCACTTT.

The table lists this clone with a few counts. The rearrangement links TRBV21-1 to TRBJ2-7; the listed D gene, TRBD2, was not tested against the DNA. TRBV21-1 is classified as a pseudogene. The CDR3 loop spans 17 amino acids. The CDR3 region is CASSSRVEVLSSYEQYF. The CDR3 bases are TGTGCCAGCAGCTCTCGGGTAGAAGTGTTGAGCTCCTACGAGCAGTACTTC.

The gene calls are TRBV6-2 or TRBV6-3 and TRBJ2-2; TRBD1 aligns across 9 bases. Germline CDR1 reads MNHEY; CDR2 reads SVGEGT. This CDR3 has 19 amino acids. V was clipped by 2 bases and J by 4 bases; unmatched bases: 14. In DNA, the CDR3 is TGTGCCAGCAGTTACAGCCCCGACAGGGGGAGCGCGTCCACCGGGGAGCTGTTTTTT. Translation: CASSYSPDRGSASTGELFF.